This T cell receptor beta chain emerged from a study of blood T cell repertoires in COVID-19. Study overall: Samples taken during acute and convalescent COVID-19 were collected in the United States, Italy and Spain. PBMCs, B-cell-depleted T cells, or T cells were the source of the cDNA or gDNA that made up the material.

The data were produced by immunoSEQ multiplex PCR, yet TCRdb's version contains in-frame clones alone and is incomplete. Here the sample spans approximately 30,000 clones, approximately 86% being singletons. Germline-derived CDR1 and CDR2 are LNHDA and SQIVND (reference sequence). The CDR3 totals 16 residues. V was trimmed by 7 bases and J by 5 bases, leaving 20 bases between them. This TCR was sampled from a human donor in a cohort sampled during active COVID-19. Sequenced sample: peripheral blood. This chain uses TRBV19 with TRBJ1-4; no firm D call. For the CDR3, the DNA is TGTGCCAGTACCCCCGCCGGAGCGAGGGAGAATGAAAAACTGTTTTTT. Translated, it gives CASTPAGARENEKLFF.